This T cell receptor (beta chain) is from a study of cytomegalovirus exposure and HLA in healthy donors (dated by TCRdb to about 2017). For context, the study as a whole: In an earlier analysis of 587 of the donors, 250 to 350 Gb of sequence data and some 100 million unique TCR beta sequences from 180 million or so T cells were reported. About 300 gigabases of sequencing data and roughly 90 million unique TCR sequences were included in an early release covering around 600 HLA-typed donors. Of the roughly 400 genotyped donors, 65% to 90% fell in the genetic ancestry cluster associated with self-reported Caucasian donors. The aim of the study was to test whether cataloging public T cell receptors could identify signatures of past pathogen exposure. The T cell repertoires of 670 or so subjects were profiled by immunosequencing and related to cytomegalovirus serostatus. A separate validation cohort of over a hundred different subjects was used in addition to the 666-subject first cohort. To predict cytomegalovirus infection status, the study brought together high-throughput TCR immunosequencing, statistical association of individual TCRs with disease status, and machine learning. A later analysis re-examined previously published TCR beta repertoires from over 500 donors and added high-resolution HLA genotyping to investigate patterns of TCR occurrence. Rather than drawing on any new phenotypic data, the later analysis identified candidate immune exposures from TCR beta sequences and the way those sequences occurred across donors. In an earlier analysis of 500 to 650 of the donors, high-throughput TCR beta sequencing was used to judge whether each TCR beta V gene segment behaved as functional or pseudogenic. Donor age, sex, ethnicity and CMV serostatus were compiled alongside the repertoire data. In a later genetic analysis, genome-wide SNP genotypes for about three fifths of the roughly 670 donors were used, and that subset was treated as a discovery cohort. Every discovery cohort repertoire had been produced on one sequencing platform. Both class I and class II loci were covered by HLA typing, at four-digit resolution. Typing coverage varied by locus: 629-630 donors for A, B, C, DRB1 and DQB1; more than 500 for DQA1; about 570 for DPA1; approximately 450 for DPB1. Several DR-DQ haplotypes were treated as single units for association and clustering because of strong linkage in the cohort. Across around 400 genotyped donors of the cohort, an average of about 240,000 unique TCR beta nucleotide sequences per donor were sequenced, and 15% to 20% of those sequences were non-productive.

On the study overall, not on this receptor specifically: The classifier was reported to diagnose cytomegalovirus status with high specificity and sensitivity in both the original cohort and the validation cohort. At a false discovery rate of 0.05, a later analysis linked approximately 18,000 TCR beta sequences to specific HLA alleles. An earlier analysis of some 590 of the donors showed that most TCR beta V segments appeared in productive rearrangements either about 90% or about 30% of the time, which broadly matched IMGT annotations. In a later genetic analysis, a missense DCLRE1C variant was associated with V-gene and J-gene trimming of TCR beta chains, and the association was replicated in an independent cohort. In a later analysis, the rate of TCR association differed among HLA loci, with DRB1 alleles having the most associated TCRs and HLA-C alleles having the fewest. Some IMGT-functional V segments, including TRBV6-2 and TRBV6-3, could not be distinguished by the 87-base-pair reads and were therefore excluded. A cluster of highly shared sequence variants was judged likely to be a technical artifact of the sequencing pipeline. This cohort had only TCR beta chains sequenced, and the lack of alpha or paired-chain data limited which features could be detected. A further reported finding was that TCR beta sequences accurately predicted the HLA-A and HLA-B alleles for most subjects in the first cohort. In a later genetic analysis, fewer N-insertions in productive TCRs were reported among donors in an Asian-associated ancestry cluster than the 666-donor mean. In a later analysis, HLA-associated TCR beta chains showed more clonal expansion and lower generation probabilities than non-associated chains that were equally common. In the study, around 160 TCR beta chains were listed as associated with cytomegalovirus. Because some donors lacked HLA typing at each locus, the association tests relied only on the typed subset. In a later analysis, most CMV-associated TCR beta chains were found to appear HLA-restricted, with HLA associations seemingly driven largely by CMV exposure. Assigning TCR associations to individual alleles was difficult when HLA alleles, especially DR and DQ, strongly co-occurred. A few of the identified cytomegalovirus-associated TCR beta chains were confirmed in vitro to be specific for cytomegalovirus antigens. Roughly uniform sequencing depth across donors was assumed in presence/absence analyses, although this assumption may not hold. For the cohort, immune exposure information was limited to CMV serostatus. Some 16 rarely observed V segments, including chromosome 9 orphons, were excluded from the earlier analysis of a few hundred of the donors because counts were too low. Most TCR sequences were seen in very few donors, while some public TCRs were found in many individuals. Several of the top co-occurrence clusters appeared to be linked to parvovirus B19, influenza, CMV and Epstein-Barr virus, according to a later analysis. Correlated functional status among segregating V segments might be attributable to linkage disequilibrium, but an unknown experimental factor could not be ruled out. The authors suggested that the approach could potentially be extended to other disease states and immunological phenotypes.

Details on this clone: The antigen it binds to is not known. No much larger clone exists at a distance of one base, and base qualities are not known.

The library was generated by the immunoSEQ multiplex PCR assay. A mixture of 60 forward primers for TCR Vbeta segments and 13 reverse primers for TCR Jbeta segments was used in the multiplex PCR. A multiplex PCR assay on genomic DNA amplified the CDR3 region of rearranged TCR beta genes. Amplified TCR beta libraries were sequenced as 87-base-pair reads on the Illumina HiSeq System. In the original analysis: In a later analysis, tens of millions of unique TCR beta chains were counted across the 690 or so repertoires, and roughly 11 million of these chains were shared by at least two donors. Raw reads were error-corrected and collapsed into unique sequences with a nearest-neighbor algorithm that merged closely related sequences to remove PCR and sequencing errors. To assign V, D and J gene segments, CDR3 sequences were aligned to IMGT reference sequences. For a sequence to be retained, at least a six-nucleotide match to both a V gene segment and a J gene segment was required. A rearrangement counted as productive if the CDR3 had no stop codons and remained in frame with V and J, and every other rearrangement counted as non-productive. Following IMGT convention, CDR3 was defined as the stretch from the second conserved V-encoded cysteine up to the conserved J-encoded phenylalanine. The earlier analysis of some 600 of the donors excluded sequences that lacked an unambiguous match to a single V gene segment. An earlier analysis of 587 of the donors classified V segments as functional when productive rearrangements were above 56.7% and as segregating when the standard deviation between donors was above 5%. A statistical classification framework was built to diagnose cytomegalovirus status from the catalog of TCR beta chain sequences. V and J gene assignment, in a later analysis, came from comparing TCR nucleotide sequences with IMGT/GENE-DB human TR gene sequences. The TCRdist pipeline was used in a later analysis to assign CDR3 sequences and most-parsimonious VDJ recombination scenarios. In a later analysis, each TCR beta chain was defined by its CDR3 amino acid sequence together with its V-gene family, and reads without a unique V-gene family were excluded. As a way to deal with suspected cross-contamination and a sequencing artifact, a later analysis dropped roughly 600 nucleotide sequences that were highly shared and had low generation probability. In a later analysis, a clonal expansion index for each public chain was calculated from normalized within-repertoire ranks of inferred template counts. Generation probabilities in a later analysis came from a VDJ recombination model fitted to out-of-frame rearrangements, and those results were checked against IGoR. In a later analysis, hypergeometric tests were used to score TCR-TCR, TCR-HLA and TCR-CMV co-occurrence, with a repertoire-size bias correction applied to TCR pairs. A later analysis estimated false discovery rates by permuting HLA or CMV assignments 20 times. In a later analysis, co-occurring TCRs were grouped using DBSCAN, with TCRdist sequence similarity added in when clustering inside HLA-allele-positive subsets. Repertoires with fewer than 30,000 or more than 120,000 public chains were left out of co-occurrence clustering, as were about 5 repertoires with anomalous nucleotide sharing. TCRdb holds this immuneACCESS table with in-frame rearrangements only. Some clones are missing; in checked studies, unresolved V genes explain under half, and the rest has no known cause. That table gives V, J and clone size, and the DNA gave D and trimming. The sample has some 200,000 clones on record, roughly 79% of them singletons. Jointly, the top ten make up around 1.9% of the sample.

From its cysteine to its phenylalanine, the CDR3 spans 13 amino acids. Only the CDR3 DNA is retained, 39 bases long and in frame from the first base. CDR1 and CDR2 are read off the germline V gene as SGHTA and FQGNSA. At the junction V is shortened by 3 bases and J by 8 bases, with 10 bases in between. The cohort consisted of 600 to 750 healthy bone marrow donors. All cohort members were sampled while nominally healthy, although unrecorded immune exposures were likely present. The donor tested CMV seropositive and was one of the 289 seropositive cohort members. A peripheral blood sample was provided by each donor, and peripheral blood mononuclear cells were used for TCR beta sequencing. Genomic DNA extraction from the blood cell samples was performed with the Qiagen DNeasy Blood Extraction Kit.

Sequenced material: PBMCs. This TCR was sampled from a woman aged 25 to 45 in good health and CMV-seropositive. Rearrangement joined TRBV7-2 to TRBJ1-4, with the D gene too uncertain to name. The nucleotides read TGTGCCAGCAGCTTGGAGGAAGAAGAAAAACTGTTTTTT. It encodes CASSLEEEEKLFF.